These 11 T cell receptor beta chains were all obtained from the same sample, sequenced in a study of T cell repertoires in cytomegalovirus infection. TCRdb reanalysed the reads using MiXCR and keeps one entry per CDR3 protein. The sample contains 200,000 to 250,000 distinct CDR3 sequences, around two fifths of which appear only once. Their recognized antigens are unknown. The specimen was CD8+ T cells from cultured PBMCs, collected from culture after CMV antigen stimulation. These receptors originate from a human donor in good health (CMV status not recorded). Some clones in this sample may be carry-over from other donors' samples.

This chain joins TRBV15 and TRBJ2-3; the D gene is possibly TRBD2 (6 bases). Trimming removed 4 bases at V and 6 bases at J, with 14 bases between. The CDR3 sequence is 14 residues long. Germline V lookup: CDR1 LNHNV, CDR2 YYDKDF (reference sequence). CDR3 residues: CATSKTGAADTQYF. The CDR3 nucleotides are TGTGCCACCAGCAAGACGGGAGCAGCCGATACGCAGTATTTT.

This clonotype was found a few times. The chain uses TRBV7-3 and TRBJ2-7; TRBD1 agrees at 9 bases. The length of the CDR3 is 14 residues. V dropped 8 bases and J dropped 2; count of bases not matched to a gene: 7. From germline, CDR1 is SGHTA and CDR2 FQGTGA. CDR3 in amino acids: CASGQGTSPYEQYF. CDR3 sequence (DNA): TGTGCCAGCGGACAGGGGACCTCGCCCTACGAGCAGTACTTC.

This chain links TRBV7-8 with TRBJ2-5; 11 bases are shared with TRBD2. V trimming: 4 bases; J trimming: 7 bases; junction bases outside the gene matches: 14. CDR1 and CDR2 (germline): SGHVS, FQNEAQ. The CDR3 is 17 residues long. The DNA for the CDR3 is TGTGCCAGCAGCTCGGACCTAGCGGGGGGTCCAGGGGGGACCCAGTACTTC. As protein: CASSSDLAGGPGGTQYF.

This clonotype has ten or more counts. The rearrangement uses TRBV12-3 or TRBV12-4 and TRBJ2-6; TRBD1 might be the D (5 bases). V dropped 6 bases and J dropped 5 bases, with 17 bases sitting between them. The CDR3 extends over 16 amino acids. The CDR3 DNA is TGTGCCAGCAGCCTAAGGGTGGACACTTGGGCCAACGTCCTGACTTTC. Its translation is CASSLRVDTWANVLTF.

This clonotype was seen a few times. The rearrangement uses TRBV19 and TRBJ1-1; D uncertain. The germline V gene encodes CDR1 LNHDA and CDR2 SQIVND (reference sequence). V lost 2 bases, J lost 0 bases, and 10 bases lay in between. The CDR3 sequence is 15 residues long. In DNA form, the CDR3 reads TGTGCCAGTAGTATACGGCGTACTATGAACACTGAAGCTTTCTTT. As protein: CASSIRRTMNTEAFF.

Turning to this clonotype: One junction end does not reproduce the germline sequence, and a read error may be involved. The chain has TRBV10-3 and TRBJ2-1; TRBD1 matches 9 bases. CDR1 and CDR2 (germline): ENHRY, SYGVKD. The CDR3 totals 14 residues. The CDR3 DNA reads as TGTGCCATGGCCTGGGACAGGGTAAGCAATGAGCCGTTCTTC. It yields the protein CAMAWDRVSNEPFF.

The rearrangement uses TRBV7-9 and TRBJ2-5; no reliable D call. CDR1 SEHNR and CDR2 FQNEAQ come from the germline V gene (reference sequence). The V and J ends lost 2 bases and 5 bases respectively, with 15 bases between them. This CDR3 contains 15 residues. This CDR3 is CASSLSVTAEETQYF. In nucleotides, the CDR3 is TGTGCCAGCAGCTTATCCGTTACCGCCGAGGAGACCCAGTACTTC.

The rearrangement links TRBV7-9 to TRBJ1-2; 12 bases align to TRBD1. The CDR3 contains 15 residues. Germline-derived CDR1 and CDR2 are SEHNR and FQNEAQ (reference sequence). Trimming cost V 1 base and J 7 bases; bases outside gene matches: 4. For the CDR3, the DNA is TGTGCCAGCAGCTTAGGGGGACAGGGGGCAGCTGGCTACACCTTC. Translating it yields CASSLGGQGAAGYTF.

The rearrangement links TRBV20-1 to TRBJ2-1; no firm D call. Per germline, CDR1 DFQATT and CDR2 SNEGSKA (reference sequence). V shed 5 bases and J shed 8 bases, with 10 bases lying between them. The CDR3 extends over 11 amino acids. This CDR3 is CSAPRWDEQFF. CDR3 in DNA: TGCAGTGCTCCCCGTTGGGATGAGCAGTTCTTC.

This sequence joins TRBV27 and TRBJ1-5, with D possibly being TRBD1 (5 bases). CDR3 size: 14 residues. Per germline, CDR1 MNHEY and CDR2 SMNVEV (reference sequence). Trimming took 6 bases from V and 7 from J, leaving 16 bases between them. The CDR3 DNA reads TGTGCCAGCAGCCCCAGGGTGGCCCAACAGCCCCAGCATTTT. Amino acids: CASSPRVAQQPQHF.

This clonotype has more than one count but fewer than ten. The chain joins TRBV6-2 or TRBV6-3 to TRBJ2-7; 8 bases agree with TRBD2. Trimming at V came to 4 bases and at J to 3 bases, leaving 17 bases not matched to a gene. Germline CDR1 is MNHEY and CDR2 is SVGEGT. The CDR3 is made up of 18 amino acids. The CDR3: CASSSEPPLAEGYYEQYF. CDR3 nucleotides: TGTGCCAGCAGTTCTGAACCCCCACTAGCGGAGGGGTACTACGAGCAGTACTTC.